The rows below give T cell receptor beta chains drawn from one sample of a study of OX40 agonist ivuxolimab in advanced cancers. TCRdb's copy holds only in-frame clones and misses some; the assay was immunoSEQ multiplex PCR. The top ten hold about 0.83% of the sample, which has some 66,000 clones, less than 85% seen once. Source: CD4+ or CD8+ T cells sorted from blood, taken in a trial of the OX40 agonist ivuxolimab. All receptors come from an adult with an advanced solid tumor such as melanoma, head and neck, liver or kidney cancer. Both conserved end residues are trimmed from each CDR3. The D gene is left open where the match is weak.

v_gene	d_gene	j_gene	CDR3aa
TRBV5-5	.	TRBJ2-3	ASSLAGGSDTQY
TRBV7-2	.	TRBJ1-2	ASSPDSYGYT
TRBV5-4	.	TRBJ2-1	ASSFGHSLGNEQF
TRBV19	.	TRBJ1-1	ASSMEEGNTEAF
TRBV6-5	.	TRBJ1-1	ASRINRGAEAF
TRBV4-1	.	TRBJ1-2	ASSQEALPPYGYT
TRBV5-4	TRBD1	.	ASSRTGDSYEQY
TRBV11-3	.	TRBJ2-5	ASSLKGGQGETQY
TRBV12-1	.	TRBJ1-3	ASSCRPPTGVEVSGNTIY
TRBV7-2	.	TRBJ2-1	ASSPGAYEQF
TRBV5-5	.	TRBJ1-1	ASSPLDEAVGNTEAF
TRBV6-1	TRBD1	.	ASSAYRGRYEQY
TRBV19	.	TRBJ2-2	ASSILGRSLSDTGELF
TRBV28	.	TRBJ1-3	ASTLQGQRSGNTIY
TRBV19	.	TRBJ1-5	ASSSGQPNQPQH
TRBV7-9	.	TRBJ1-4	ASTLGRGEEKLF
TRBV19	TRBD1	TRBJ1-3	ASRQGSGNTIY
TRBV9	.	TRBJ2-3	ASSGPSLSTDTQY
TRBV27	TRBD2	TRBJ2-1	ASSPTSGGAGEQF
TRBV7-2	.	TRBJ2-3	ASSLAAQYTDTQY
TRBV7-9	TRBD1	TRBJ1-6	ASSPRQGGNSPLH
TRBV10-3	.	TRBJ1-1	AISGRLNTEAF
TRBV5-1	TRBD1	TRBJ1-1	ASSLNPGTGGYTEAF
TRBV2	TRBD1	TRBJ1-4	ASSFPTGGEKLF
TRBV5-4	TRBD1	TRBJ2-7	ASSAGTGSDEQY
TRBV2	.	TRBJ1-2	ASSWDVLYGYT
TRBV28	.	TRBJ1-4	ASIAGRVGEKLF
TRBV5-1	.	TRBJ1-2	ASSLGPGNHYGYT
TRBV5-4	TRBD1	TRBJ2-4	ASSLAGTENIQY
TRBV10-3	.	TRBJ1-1	AISDGGRFSTEAF
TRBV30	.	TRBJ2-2	AWTLTNTGELF
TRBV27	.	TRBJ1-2	ASSLYGDGGYGYT
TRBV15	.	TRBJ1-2	ATSRGSGLRAYGYT